Following are 2 T cell receptor beta chains from one sample sequenced in a study of OX40 agonist ivuxolimab in advanced cancers. The assay was immunoSEQ multiplex PCR, and TCRdb's table has in-frame clones only and misses some. The repertoire holds fewer than 120,000 clones, with about nine tenths as singletons. Sequences were derived from CD4+ or CD8+ T cells sorted from blood, sampled in a trial of the OX40 agonist ivuxolimab. The receptors shown here come from an adult with an advanced solid tumor such as melanoma, head and neck, liver or kidney cancer.

The chain uses TRBV5-4 and TRBJ1-6; D is ambiguous. V lost 4 bases and J 0 bases, leaving 17 bases between the germline ends. The CDR3 is made up of 18 amino acids. Germline V gene lookup returns CDR1 SGHNT and CDR2 YYREEE (reference sequence). This CDR3 is CASSQGSDTSSYNSPLHF. The CDR3 nucleotides read TGTGCCAGCAGCCAAGGGAGTGATACTAGCTCCTATAATTCACCCCTCCACTTT.

The chain has TRBV30 and TRBJ1-5; TRBD1 might be the D (5 bases). V gave up 3 bases and J gave up 6 bases, with 12 bases separating them. This CDR3 spans 13 amino acids. Germline V gene lookup returns CDR1 GTSNPN and CDR2 SVGIG (reference sequence). The CDR3 protein is CAWSRGGGQPQHF. Written as DNA, the CDR3 is TGTGCCTGGAGCCGTGGGGGGGGTCAGCCCCAGCATTTT.